The 4 T cell receptor beta chains below come from one sample, sequenced in a study of blood T cell repertoires in COVID-19. Data came from immunoSEQ multiplex PCR; TCRdb stores just in-frame clones and leaves some out. The sample carries about 300,000 clones, approximately 89% recorded once. Sequenced input: peripheral blood. The receptors come from a woman under 40 with COVID-19, enrolled during active disease.

The V gene is TRBV7-2, the J gene TRBJ2-1, with TRBD2 as a possible D gene (5 bases). The CDR3 contains 13 residues. Per the germline V gene, CDR1 is SGHTA and CDR2 is FQGNSA. V dropped 0 bases and J dropped 8 bases, with 8 bases sitting between them. The CDR3 DNA follows: TGTGCCAGCAGCTTAGCGGAGAGGGATGAGCAGTTCTTC. This sequence encodes CASSLAERDEQFF. Drawing the rest from reference TRBV7-2 and TRBJ2-1, the complete variable domain is GAGVSQSPSNKVTEKGKDVELRCDPISGHTALYWYRQSLGQGLEFLIYFQGNSAPDKSGLPSDRFSAERTGGSVSTLTIQRTQQEDSAVYLCASSLAERDEQFFGPGTRLTVL.

The V call is TRBV5-1, the J call TRBJ2-7; TRBD1 matches at 9 bases. The V gene end was trimmed by 2 bases and the J gene end by 4 bases; junction bases not matched to a gene: 4. The CDR3 totals 14 residues. Germline V gene sequence: CDR1 SGHRS, CDR2 YFSETQ. CDR3 region: CASSFTGGWYEQYF. CDR3 in DNA: TGCGCCAGCAGCTTCACAGGGGGCTGGTACGAGCAGTACTTC.

J is TRBJ2-3 and V is TRBV24-1, with D possibly being TRBD2 (6 bases). This CDR3 is built from 15 residues. V was clipped by 5 bases and J by 6 bases, with 17 bases between them. The germline V gene has CDR1 KGHDR and CDR2 SFDVKD. CDR3 sequence (DNA): TGTGCCACCAGTGGAGCTAGCGATGTAACGGATACGCAGTATTTT. It specifies CATSGASDVTDTQYF.

This clone has only one observation. V and J are TRBV29-1 and TRBJ2-5; 8 nucleotides match TRBD2. V lost 6 bases, J lost 1 base, and 7 bases stayed unmatched. CDR1 is SQVTM, CDR2 ANQGSEA, per germline. The CDR3 covers 14 residues. CDR3 DNA: TGCAGCGTGACTCCAACTAGCGGCCAAGAGACCCAGTACTTC. Its protein product is CSVTPTSGQETQYF. Combining the CDR3 with reference TRBV29-1 and TRBJ2-5 gives the whole variable domain SAVISQKPSRDICQRGTSLTIQCQVDSQVTMMFWYRQQPGQSLTLIATANQGSEATYESGFVIDKFPISRPNLTFSTLTVSNMSPEDSSIYLCSVTPTSGQETQYFGPGTRLLVL.